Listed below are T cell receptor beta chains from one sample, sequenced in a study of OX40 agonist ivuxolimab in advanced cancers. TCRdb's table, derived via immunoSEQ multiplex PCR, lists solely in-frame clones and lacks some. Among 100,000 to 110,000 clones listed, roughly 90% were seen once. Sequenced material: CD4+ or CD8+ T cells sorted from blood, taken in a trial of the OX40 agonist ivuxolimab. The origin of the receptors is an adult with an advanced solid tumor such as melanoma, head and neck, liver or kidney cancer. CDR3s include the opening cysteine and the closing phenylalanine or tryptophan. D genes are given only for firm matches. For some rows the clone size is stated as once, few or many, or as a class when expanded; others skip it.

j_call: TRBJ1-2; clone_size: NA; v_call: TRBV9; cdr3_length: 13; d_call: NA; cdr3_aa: CASSPGTFYGYTF; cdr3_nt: TGTGCCAGCAGCCCAGGGACATTCTATGGCTACACCTTC
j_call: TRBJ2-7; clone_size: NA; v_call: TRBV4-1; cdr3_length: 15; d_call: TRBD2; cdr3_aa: CASSPGTSADYEQYF; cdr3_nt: TGCGCCAGCAGCCCTGGGACTAGCGCTGACTACGAGCAGTACTTC
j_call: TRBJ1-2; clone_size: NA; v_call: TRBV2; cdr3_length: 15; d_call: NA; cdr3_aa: CASSESYSGRDGYTF; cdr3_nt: TGTGCCAGCAGTGAAAGTTACTCAGGGCGGGATGGCTACACCTTC
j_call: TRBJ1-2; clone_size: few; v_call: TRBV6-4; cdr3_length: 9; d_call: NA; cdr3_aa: CASNSPDSF; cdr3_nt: TGTGCCAGCAACTCCCCGGACAGCTTC
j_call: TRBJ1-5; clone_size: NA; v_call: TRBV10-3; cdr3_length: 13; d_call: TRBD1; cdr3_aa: CASGQGEDQPQHF; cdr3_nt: TGTGCCAGCGGACAGGGTGAGGATCAGCCCCAGCATTTT
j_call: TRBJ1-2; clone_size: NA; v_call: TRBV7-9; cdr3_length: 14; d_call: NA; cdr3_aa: CASSLQGWNYGYTF; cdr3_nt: TGTGCCAGCAGCCTACAGGGTTGGAACTATGGCTACACCTTC
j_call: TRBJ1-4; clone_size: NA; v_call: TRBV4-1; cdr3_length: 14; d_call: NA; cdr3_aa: CASSLLPRNEKLFF; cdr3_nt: TGCGCCAGCAGCCTCCTCCCGCGAAATGAAAAACTGTTTTTT
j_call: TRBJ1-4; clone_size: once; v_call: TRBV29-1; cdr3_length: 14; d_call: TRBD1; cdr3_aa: CSILPTGFNEKLFF; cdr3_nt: TGCAGCATCCTACCGACAGGGTTTAATGAAAAACTGTTTTTT
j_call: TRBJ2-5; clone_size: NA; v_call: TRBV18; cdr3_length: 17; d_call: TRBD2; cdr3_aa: CASSPRLAGGPQETQYF; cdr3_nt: TGTGCCAGCTCACCACGGCTAGCGGGAGGGCCTCAAGAGACCCAGTACTTC
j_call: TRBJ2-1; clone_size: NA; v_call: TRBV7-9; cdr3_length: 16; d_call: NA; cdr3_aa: CASSSPTRGAYNEQFF; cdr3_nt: TGTGCCAGCAGCTCCCCGACTAGAGGGGCCTACAATGAGCAGTTCTTC
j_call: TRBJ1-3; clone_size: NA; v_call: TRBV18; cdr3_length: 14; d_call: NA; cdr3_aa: CASSPGGSGNTIYF; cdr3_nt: TGTGCCAGCTCACCGGGGGGTTCTGGAAACACCATATATTTT